The clone carrying this T cell receptor beta chain was seen just once. Using immunoSEQ multiplex PCR, the repertoire was profiled, and TCRdb retains in-frame clones only, with some absent. Seen here are around 93,000 clones, more than 75% observed once, and the top ten hold around 19%. This CDR3 spans 13 amino acids. CDR1 is SGHVS and CDR2 is FQNEAQ in the germline V gene. The germline V and J ends were trimmed by 3 bases and 3 bases, with 6 bases remaining between them. This sample stems from a study of blood T cell repertoires in COVID-19. The TCR was taken from a man older than 75 with acute or convalescent COVID-19. The sample consisted of peripheral blood. The chain recombines TRBV7-8 with TRBJ1-3, with D unresolved. The CDR3 sequence is CASSLALGNTIYF. CDR3 in DNA: TGTGCCAGCAGCTTGGCCCTTGGAAACACCATATATTTT.